Detailed here is one T cell receptor (beta chain). Its antigen is still unknown. The sample belongs to a study of memory CD4+ T cells and cytomegalovirus serostatus. The CDR3 is 15 residues long. With 4 bases clipped from V and 2 bases from J, the junction kept 5 bases outside the gene matches. CDR1 and CDR2 (germline): KGHSH, LQKENI. General study points: CMV serostatus prediction reached median AUC about 0.96, or 0.93 with US-trained model. Suggested: most of the CMV-linked TCR signature lies in CD4+ memory cells.

The sort gate was single viable CD3+CD4+CD8-CD45RO+ cells for memory CD4+ T cells. Positive selection with CD4 microbeads enriched total CD4+ T cells. Using immunoSEQ multiplex PCR, the repertoire was profiled, and TCRdb retains in-frame clones only, with some absent. The sample contains around 88,000 clones, roughly 80% of which appear only once. The chain employs TRBV18 and TRBJ2-7, with 10 positions matching TRBD1. Sequencing was carried out using memory CD4+ T cells from blood. The TCR originated in an adult in good health and CMV-seropositive. For the CDR3, the DNA is TGTGCCAGCTCACTCGGGACAGGGGACACCTACGAGCAGTACTTC. Translated, it gives CASSLGTGDTYEQYF.